This T cell receptor (beta chain) was recorded in a study of T cell changes during pregnancy in multiple sclerosis. Data came from immunoSEQ multiplex PCR; TCRdb stores just in-frame clones and leaves some out. Of approximately 48,000 clones listed, about nine tenths are singletons. This CDR3 contains 14 residues. The germline V gene encodes CDR1 SGHDT and CDR2 YYEEEE. V was clipped by 2 bases and J by 6 bases, with 12 bases between them. The input for sequencing was CD8+ T cells from peripheral blood mononuclear cells, taken before pregnancy. The receptor's source is a female donor with multiple sclerosis, enrolled in a pregnancy study. The rearrangement links TRBV5-6 to TRBJ2-4, with D possibly matching TRBD1 (7 bases). The CDR3 nucleotides read TGTGCCAGCAGCTTTGGAGGGGGCTCAAACATTCAGTACTTC. Its protein product is CASSFGGGSNIQYF.